This T cell receptor (beta chain) is from a study of OX40 agonist ivuxolimab in advanced cancers. As for the study in general: Under the entry rules, prior anti-PD-1, anti-PD-L1 or anti-CTLA-4 therapy was allowed, and less than 50% had some. Partial responses, seen in three patients, involved one hepatocellular carcinoma and two cutaneous melanomas. Study-level findings and limits: More expanded clones were seen, on average, in CD8+ T cells than in CD4+.

The table came from immunoSEQ multiplex PCR; TCRdb's copy has only in-frame clones and leaves some out. The table includes some 100,000 clones, about nine tenths detected once. Blood got drawn at baseline, again on cycle 4 day 1, and then on cycle 7 day 1. About this clone: Its antigen is as yet unknown.

Germline trimming cut 2 bases from V and 4 bases from J; bases unmatched to any gene: 2. The CDR3 totals 16 residues. Germline V gene lookup returns CDR1 SGHNT and CDR2 YYREEE (reference sequence). The specimen comprised CD4+ or CD8+ T cells sorted from blood, sampled in a trial of the OX40 agonist ivuxolimab. This clonotype was obtained from an adult with an advanced solid tumor such as melanoma, head and neck, liver or kidney cancer. V is TRBV5-4 and J is TRBJ2-3, with TRBD2 identical over 15 bases. The CDR3 coding sequence is TGTGCCAGCAGCTTAGGGACTAGCGGGAGGTCAGATACGCAGTATTTT. Amino acid sequence: CASSLGTSGRSDTQYF.